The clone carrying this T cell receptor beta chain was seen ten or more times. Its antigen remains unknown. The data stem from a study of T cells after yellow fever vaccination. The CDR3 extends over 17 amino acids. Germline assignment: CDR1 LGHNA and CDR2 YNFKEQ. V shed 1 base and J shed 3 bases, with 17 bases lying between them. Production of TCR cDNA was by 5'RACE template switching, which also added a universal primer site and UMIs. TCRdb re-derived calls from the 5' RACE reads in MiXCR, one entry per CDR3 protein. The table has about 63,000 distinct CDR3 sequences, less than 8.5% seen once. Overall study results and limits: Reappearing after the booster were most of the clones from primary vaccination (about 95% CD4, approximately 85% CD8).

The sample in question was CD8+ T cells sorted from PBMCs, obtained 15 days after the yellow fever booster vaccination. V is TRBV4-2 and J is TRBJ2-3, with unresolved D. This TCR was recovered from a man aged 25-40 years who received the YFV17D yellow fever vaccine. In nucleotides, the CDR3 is TGTGCCAGCAGCCAAGTTCAGAGCCTACCTGGGACAGATACGCAGTATTTT. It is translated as CASSQVQSLPGTDTQYF.